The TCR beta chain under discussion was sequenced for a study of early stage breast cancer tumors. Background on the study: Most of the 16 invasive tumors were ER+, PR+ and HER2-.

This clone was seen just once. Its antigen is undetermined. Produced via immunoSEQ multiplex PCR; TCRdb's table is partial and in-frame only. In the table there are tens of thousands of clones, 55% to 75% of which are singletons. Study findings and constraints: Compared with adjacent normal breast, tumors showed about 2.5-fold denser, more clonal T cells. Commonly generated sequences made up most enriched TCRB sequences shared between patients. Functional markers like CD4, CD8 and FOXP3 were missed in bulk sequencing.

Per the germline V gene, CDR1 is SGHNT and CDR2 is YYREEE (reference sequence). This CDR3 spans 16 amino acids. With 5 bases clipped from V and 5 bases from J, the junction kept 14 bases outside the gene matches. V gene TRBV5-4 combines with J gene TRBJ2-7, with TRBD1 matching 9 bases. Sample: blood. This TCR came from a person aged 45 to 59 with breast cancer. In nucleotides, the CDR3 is TGTGCCAGCAGGGGGGAGCCGGGACAGGGTACCCACGAGCAGTACGTC. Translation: CASRGEPGQGTHEQYV.